These 31 T cell receptor beta chains came from one sample sequenced in a study of CD8 T cells in Susac syndrome. RNA amounts of about 0.5 to 1 ug underwent reverse transcription with random hexamers. TCRdb re-called the immunoSEQ multiplex PCR reads through MiXCR, storing one row per CDR3 protein. This table has approximately 260,000 distinct CDR3 sequences, 90% to 96% appearing once. Sample: CD4+ T cells from PBMCs. The receptors stem from a human donor with Susac syndrome.

This rearrangement joins TRBV29-1 to TRBJ1-1; D ambiguous. Germline V CDR1 and CDR2: SQVTM, ANQGSEA. This CDR3 has 12 residues. V lost 7 bases to trimming and J lost 4 bases, with 13 bases between them. CDR3 amino acids: CSAKPEGTEAFF. In nucleotides, the CDR3 is TGCAGCGCCAAGCCGGAGGGCACTGAAGCTTTCTTT.

The rearrangement uses TRBV15 and TRBJ1-4; 7 positions agree with TRBD1. The CDR3 runs to 16 residues. V trimming: 0 bases; J trimming: 4 bases; junction bases outside the gene matches: 5. From germline, CDR1 is LNHNV and CDR2 YYDKDF (reference sequence). In nucleotides, the CDR3 is TGTGCCACCAGCAGAGATCTGACAGGGAGTAATGAAAAACTGTTTTTT. It yields the protein CATSRDLTGSNEKLFF. Full variable domain (remainder filled in from reference TRBV15 and TRBJ1-4): DAMVIQNPRYQVTQFGKPVTLSCSQTLNHNVMYWYQQKSSQAPKLLFHYYDKDFNNEADTPDNFQSRRPNTSFCFLDIRSPGLGDTAMYLCATSRDLTGSNEKLFFGSGTQLSVL.

V usage is TRBV5-1 and J usage is TRBJ2-3; 7 bases agree with TRBD2. V was clipped by 4 bases and J by 2 bases; unmatched bases: 4. Germline V CDR1 and CDR2: SGHRS, YFSETQ. This CDR3 contains 14 residues. The CDR3 here is CASSPGGYTDTQYF. CDR3 nucleotides: TGCGCCAGCAGCCCGGGAGGATACACAGATACGCAGTATTTT.

The V call is TRBV3-1, the J call TRBJ2-7, with D unresolved. The CDR3 has 15 amino acids. CDR1 and CDR2 from the germline V gene are LGHDT and YNNKEL (reference sequence). V was shortened by 0 bases and J by 0 bases, with 9 bases between the two germline ends. CDR3 bases: TGTGCCAGCAGCCAAGAGGGTAGCCTCTCCTACGAGCAGTACTTC. The encoded protein is CASSQEGSLSYEQYF.

The gene calls are TRBV20-1 and TRBJ2-3; the match to TRBD1 covers 12 bases. Germline-derived CDR1 and CDR2 are DFQATT and SNEGSKA (reference sequence). J lost 5 bases, V lost 4 bases, and 7 bases had no gene match. CDR3 length equals 15 residues. The DNA of the CDR3 is TGCAGTGCTACCCCGGGACAGGGGGCTGGAGATACGCAGTATTTT. It encodes CSATPGQGAGDTQYF.

CDR3 DNA: TGCAGTGCTAGAAAACCCACCACCGGAGATGAGCAGTTCTTC. It specifies CSARKPTTGDEQFF. The V gene is TRBV20-1, the J gene TRBJ2-1; no clear D. The germline V gene encodes CDR1 DFQATT and CDR2 SNEGSKA (reference sequence). This CDR3 is built from 14 residues. Trimming cost V 2 bases and J 8 bases, with 16 bases left between them.

This chain uses TRBV4-1 with TRBJ2-2, with 9 bases fitting TRBD2. Germline values: CDR1 MGHRA, CDR2 YSYEKL. The CDR3 totals 14 residues. V trimming: 4 bases; J trimming: 7 bases; junction bases outside the gene matches: 4. Here the CDR3 DNA reads TGCGCCAGCAGCCGGACTAGCGACGGCGGGGAGCTGTTTTTT. It translates to CASSRTSDGGELFF.

V usage is TRBV3-1 and J usage is TRBJ2-5, with D perhaps given as TRBD1 or TRBD2 (5 bases each). CDR3 length equals 15 residues. Germline assignment: CDR1 LGHDT and CDR2 YNNKEL (reference sequence). V gave up 4 bases and J gave up 9 bases, with 21 bases separating them. The CDR3 region is CASSPPEGSVSAQYF. CDR3 nucleotide sequence: TGTGCCAGCAGCCCCCCCGAGGGGTCAGTCTCGGCCCAGTACTTC.

The CDR3 nucleotides read TGTGCCAGCAGCCAGGTCGGGAGCGGTAACATTCAGTACTTC. Its protein is CASSQVGSGNIQYF. V and J are TRBV3-1 and TRBJ2-4, with D possibly matching TRBD2 (6 bases). Trimming took off 3 bases at V and 7 bases at J, with 13 bases between the two ends. The CDR3 totals 14 residues. Germline CDR1 reads LGHDT; CDR2 reads YNNKEL (reference sequence).

The chain carries TRBV28 and TRBJ2-2; D may be TRBD2 (5 bases). V was trimmed by 8 bases and J by 8 bases, leaving 12 bases between them. Germline CDR1 and CDR2: MDHEN and SYDVKM. The CDR3 sequence is 12 residues long. The CDR3 DNA sequence: TGTGCCAGCGGCTTGGCGGGTGGGGAGCTGTTTTTT. Encoded protein: CASGLAGGELFF.

The sample holds a few counts of this clonotype. The V call is TRBV24-1, the J call TRBJ2-5; 7 nucleotides align to TRBD1. There are 13 residues in the CDR3. Germline V gene data show CDR1 as KGHDR and CDR2 as SFDVKD. The junction had 4 bases not matched to a gene; V was cut back by 8 bases and J by 2 bases. This CDR3 reads CATTSGQQETQYF. The DNA of the CDR3 is TGTGCCACCACTTCGGGACAGCAAGAGACCCAGTACTTC.

This sequence joins TRBV7-9 and TRBJ2-3, with D possibly called TRBD1 or TRBD2 (5 bases each). The CDR3 totals 11 residues. Germline CDR1 reads SEHNR; CDR2 reads FQNEAQ (reference sequence). Trimming left V 7 bases short and J 6 bases short, with 8 bases between. The CDR3 here is CASTGTDTQYF. The CDR3 DNA reads TGTGCCAGCACCGGGACGGATACGCAGTATTTT.

The chain couples TRBV4-1 to TRBJ2-3; 12 nucleotides match TRBD2. The CDR3 is 17 amino acids. J was trimmed by 2 bases and V by 0 bases; bases with no gene match: 3. Germline lookup yields CDR1 MGHRA and CDR2 YSYEKL. CDR3 loop: CASSQDRTSGATDTQYF. CDR3 nucleotides: TGCGCCAGCAGCCAAGATAGGACTAGCGGGGCCACAGATACGCAGTATTTT.

The chain employs TRBV30 and TRBJ1-1; D ambiguous. The CDR3 length is 13 residues. With 4 bases removed from V and 6 bases from J, the gap between germline ends came to 15 bases. Germline assignment: CDR1 GTSNPN and CDR2 SVGIG (reference sequence). CDR3 sequence reads: CAWKGSRAAEAFF. The CDR3 nucleotides read TGTGCCTGGAAAGGTTCGAGGGCGGCTGAAGCTTTCTTT.

The chain carries TRBV20-1 and TRBJ2-7; 14 nucleotides agree with TRBD2. From germline, CDR1 is DFQATT and CDR2 SNEGSKA (reference sequence). CDR3 length: 17 residues. Trimming at V came to 6 bases and at J to 0 bases, leaving 10 bases not matched to a gene. The CDR3: CSASGLAGVRSSYEQYF. The CDR3 region has the DNA TGCAGTGCATCGGGACTAGCGGGAGTCCGGAGCTCCTACGAGCAGTACTTC.

The genes are TRBV7-2 and TRBJ2-2, with a weak D call TRBD2 (5 bases). CDR3 length equals 16 residues. Trimming took 5 bases from V and 6 from J, leaving 19 bases between them. The germline V gene has CDR1 SGHTA and CDR2 FQGNSA. CDR3 sequence (DNA): TGTGCCAGCAGCGCCTTTTTTAGGGTGGAGGCCGGGGAGCTGTTTTTT. It codes for CASSAFFRVEAGELFF.

The chain links TRBV18 to TRBJ1-5; 7 nucleotides line up with TRBD1. Trimming at V came to 1 base and at J to 4 bases, leaving 4 bases not matched to a gene. Germline loops: CDR1 KGHSH, CDR2 LQKENI. The CDR3 runs 15 residues. The DNA of the CDR3 is TGTGCCAGCTCACCACAGGGGGCGCAAAATCAGCCCCAGCATTTT. This translates into CASSPQGAQNQPQHF.

The chain links TRBV6-5 to TRBJ2-7; D unresolved. Trimming cost V 10 bases and J 5 bases, with 18 bases left between them. The CDR3 totals 13 residues. Germline lookup yields CDR1 MNHEY and CDR2 SVGAGI. For the CDR3, the DNA is TGTGCCACGATCGGAACTCTAGACCACGAGCAGTACTTC. It specifies CATIGTLDHEQYF.

V is TRBV30 and J is TRBJ1-1; a possible D gene is TRBD1 (5 bases). The germline V and J ends were trimmed by 3 bases and 0 bases, with 11 bases remaining between them. This CDR3 has 14 residues. CDR1 GTSNPN and CDR2 SVGIG come from the germline V gene (reference sequence). The CDR3 DNA is TGTGCCTGGAGCCTACAGGTCATGAACACTGAAGCTTTCTTT. Translation: CAWSLQVMNTEAFF.

The chain carries TRBV3-1 and TRBJ2-1, with no clear D. This CDR3 is 12 amino acids long. Trimming took 4 bases from V and 8 from J, leaving 9 bases between them. Germline-derived CDR1 and CDR2 are LGHDT and YNNKEL (reference sequence). The CDR3 bases are TGTGCCAGCAGCCCCGACTTATATGAGCAGTTCTTC. This codes for CASSPDLYEQFF.

This clonotype occurred once. The chain joins TRBV29-1 to TRBJ2-1; 10 bases line up with TRBD2. This CDR3 is 18 amino acids long. Trimming cost V 0 bases and J 0 bases; bases outside gene matches: 8. Germline assignment: CDR1 SQVTM and CDR2 ANQGSEA. The CDR3 DNA reads TGCAGCGTTGAAGATCTTGTAGCGGGAGGCATCTCCTACAATGAGCAGTTCTTC. It codes for CSVEDLVAGGISYNEQFF.

This clonotype is a singleton in its sample. The rearrangement uses TRBV28 and TRBJ2-1; 11 nucleotides line up with TRBD2. V shed 6 bases and J 2 bases; nucleotides not matched to a gene: 9. CDR1 is MDHEN, CDR2 SYDVKM, per germline. This CDR3 comprises 17 residues. The CDR3 sequence is CASSPTSGRYPYNEQFF. The CDR3 DNA is TGTGCCAGCAGCCCTACTAGCGGGAGATACCCCTACAATGAGCAGTTCTTC.

In the case of this clonotype: At one end, the junction sequence differs from germline, possibly due to a read error. The rearrangement links TRBV30 to TRBJ1-1; D not certain. This CDR3 is 11 amino acids long. Germline V gene sequence: CDR1 GTSNPN, CDR2 SVGIG (reference sequence). The CDR3 DNA reads TGTGCCTGGAGTGTTCTCCCGGGGAGGATCTTT. Protein: CAWSVLPGRIF.

The V call is TRBV5-1, the J call TRBJ1-1, with D unresolved. This CDR3 has 16 residues. Trimming took 0 bases from V and 2 from J, leaving 14 bases between them. CDR1 SGHRS and CDR2 YFSETQ come from the germline V gene. The CDR3 here is CASSLVVRSGNTEAFF. The CDR3 DNA reads TGCGCCAGCAGCTTGGTTGTCCGGTCGGGTAACACTGAAGCTTTCTTT.

This sequence joins TRBV30 and TRBJ1-2, with D maybe TRBD1 (5 bases). Germline CDR1 reads GTSNPN; CDR2 reads SVGIG (reference sequence). Trimming took off 4 bases at V and 8 bases at J, with 17 bases between the two ends. The CDR3 length is 13 residues. CDR3 coding DNA: TGTGCCTGGAATAGGGGCAGGGAGTACGGCTACACCTTC. It specifies CAWNRGREYGYTF.

This chain connects TRBV7-9 to TRBJ1-2; no firm D call. Germline V gene sequence: CDR1 SEHNR, CDR2 FQNEAQ (reference sequence). There are 13 residues in the CDR3. The V and J ends lost 5 bases and 4 bases respectively, with 11 bases between them. CDR3 DNA: TGTGCCAGCAGCCTACGGGTTTCCTATGGCTACACCTTC. The encoded protein is CASSLRVSYGYTF.

CDR3 DNA: TGTGCCAGCAGCCAAGAAACAGGGGCAGCTGAGACCTACGAGCAGTACTTC. Protein sequence: CASSQETGAAETYEQYF. This sequence joins TRBV4-2 and TRBJ2-7; 7 bases match TRBD1. The ends lost 0 bases at V and 2 bases at J; junction bases unmatched: 10. The germline V gene encodes CDR1 LGHNA and CDR2 YNFKEQ. CDR3 length: 17 amino acids.

V gene TRBV5-1 combines with J gene TRBJ2-5; D not resolved. Trimming left V 0 bases short and J 2 bases short, with 5 bases between. This CDR3 comprises 13 residues. Germline lookup yields CDR1 SGHRS and CDR2 YFSETQ. CDR3 in DNA: TGCGCCAGCAGCTTGGTCGAACAAGAGACCCAGTACTTC. Protein: CASSLVEQETQYF.

This rearrangement joins TRBV28 to TRBJ1-2; a possible D gene is TRBD1 (5 bases). Germline lookup yields CDR1 MDHEN and CDR2 SYDVKM. The CDR3 runs 14 residues. Trimming shortened V by 5 bases and J by 6 bases, and 16 bases separated the two germline ends. CDR3 protein: CASSQPGKENGYTF. In DNA form, the CDR3 reads TGTGCCAGCAGTCAACCAGGGAAGGAGAATGGCTACACCTTC.

The rearrangement links TRBV19 to TRBJ1-5; TRBD1 might be the D (5 bases). Germline V gene sequence: CDR1 LNHDA, CDR2 SQIVND (reference sequence). Trimming took off 7 bases at V and 6 bases at J, with 13 bases between the two ends. CDR3 length: 13 amino acids. The CDR3 loop reads CASTPGERQPQHF. The CDR3 bases are TGTGCCAGTACCCCGGGGGAACGTCAGCCCCAGCATTTT.

V gene TRBV5-1 combines with J gene TRBJ2-7, with 7 bases lining up with TRBD1. J gave up 2 bases and V 0 bases, and 5 bases lay outside the gene matches. Per germline, CDR1 SGHRS and CDR2 YFSETQ. This CDR3 has 15 amino acids. CDR3 loop: CASSLAETGPYEQYF. For the CDR3, the DNA is TGCGCCAGCAGCTTGGCCGAGACAGGGCCCTACGAGCAGTACTTC.